Shown below are 20 T cell receptor beta chains from a single sample sequenced in a study of shared clonotypes between healthy human individuals (dated by TCRdb to the early 2020s). Library preparation was by the immunoSEQ multiplex PCR assay. Not all clones reach the TCRdb copy of this immuneACCESS table, which keeps in-frame sequences only. Checked studies attribute under half of the gap to unresolved V genes and leave the rest unexplained. The sample contains 170,000 or so clones, 60% to 75% of them found a single time. The top ten clonotypes cover about 10% of the sample. Sequencing input: memory CD4+ T cells sorted from blood. What the cell subset or site label conveys for this sample: CD45RA-negative fraction. These receptors came from a man aged 25-45 years in good health.

The chain uses TRBV11-2 and TRBJ2-7, with 10 bases identical to TRBD2. This CDR3 contains 16 residues. CDR1 is SGHAT, CDR2 FQNNGV, per germline. Trimming removed 5 bases from V and 7 bases from J; junction bases left unmatched: 14. The CDR3, as DNA: TGTGCCAGCAGCCCCGGGGGGGCTAGCGGGAGCAGGGAGCAGTACTTC. Translated: CASSPGGASGSREQYF.

This chain connects TRBV11-2 to TRBJ2-1; TRBD1 aligns across 7 bases. The junction had 4 bases not matched to a gene; V was cut back by 2 bases and J by 0 bases. Germline V gene lookup returns CDR1 SGHAT and CDR2 FQNNGV. This CDR3 comprises 16 residues. CDR3 sequence reads: CASSLQGQSSYNEQFF. The DNA for the CDR3 is TGTGCCAGCAGCTTACAGGGACAGTCCTCCTACAATGAGCAGTTCTTC.

This chain connects TRBV5-4 to TRBJ2-5, with TRBD1 identical over 7 bases. Germline V gene lookup returns CDR1 SGHNT and CDR2 YYREEE (reference sequence). The CDR3 is 14 residues long. J lost 0 bases, V lost 4 bases, and 3 bases had no gene match. The CDR3 DNA sequence: TGTGCCAGCAGCCTGGGACAGAACCAAGAGACCCAGTACTTC. Translation: CASSLGQNQETQYF.

This clone has a handful of counts. The rearrangement joins TRBV9 to TRBJ2-1, with D possibly being TRBD1 (5 bases). The CDR3 is 15 amino acids. The ends were cut back, 0 bases at V and 7 bases at J, with 14 bases in the middle. Germline CDR1 and CDR2: SGDLS and YYNGEE. The CDR3, as DNA: TGTGCCAGCAGCGTAGGGTCTCTGGGGCGGAATGAGCAGTTCTTC. This gives the protein CASSVGSLGRNEQFF.

V gene TRBV5-1 combines with J gene TRBJ2-3; D gene ambiguous. The CDR3 has 12 amino acids. Germline lookup yields CDR1 SGHRS and CDR2 YFSETQ. Trimming removed 4 bases from V and 2 bases from J, with 5 bases in between. DNA for the CDR3: TGCGCCAGCAGCCCCGACACAGATACGCAGTATTTT. Its translation is CASSPDTDTQYF.

This chain links TRBV6-1 with TRBJ2-7, with 10 bases that match TRBD1. CDR1 is MNHNS and CDR2 is SASEGT in the germline V gene. The CDR3 covers 15 residues. The V segment lost 3 bases and the J segment 6 bases; nucleotides outside the gene matches: 8. The CDR3 region has the DNA TGTGCCAGCAGTGACTCCGGGACAGGGGTCGGCGAGCAGTACTTC. Encoded protein: CASSDSGTGVGEQYF.

This chain connects TRBV18 to TRBJ2-7, with unresolved D. CDR3 length equals 14 residues. Per germline, CDR1 KGHSH and CDR2 LQKENI. V was clipped by 3 bases and J by 7 bases, with 16 bases between them. The CDR3, as DNA: TGTGCCAGCTCACCTTCTATATCAACTGGGGAGCAGTACTTC. It is translated as CASSPSISTGEQYF.

The V and J genes are TRBV11-2 and TRBJ1-2, with a tentative D call TRBD1 (5 bases). Trimming removed 2 bases from V and 8 bases from J, with 12 bases in between. The CDR3 covers 13 residues. Germline V gene lookup returns CDR1 SGHAT and CDR2 FQNNGV. The CDR3 reads CASSLIQGGGYTF. The CDR3 region has the DNA TGTGCCAGCAGCTTAATCCAGGGCGGCGGCTACACCTTC.

The table lists this clone with a few counts. The V and J genes are TRBV5-5 and TRBJ1-1; D not certain. From germline, CDR1 is SGHKS and CDR2 YYEKEE (reference sequence). The V end was cut by 4 bases, the J end by 0 bases, with 10 bases between. The CDR3 spans 14 residues. The CDR3 sequence is CASSVRFMNTEAFF. The CDR3 coding sequence is TGTGCCAGCAGCGTCAGGTTTATGAACACTGAAGCTTTCTTT.

This clone showed up many times. V and J are TRBV15 and TRBJ2-7; 11 bases are a match to TRBD1. The CDR3 consists of 14 residues. J gave up 5 bases and V 5 bases, and 5 bases lay outside the gene matches. The germline V gene has CDR1 LNHNV and CDR2 YYDKDF (reference sequence). CDR3 protein: CATSEDRGLNEQYF. DNA for the CDR3: TGTGCCACCAGCGAGGACAGGGGGCTTAACGAGCAGTACTTC. Supplemented by reference TRBV15 and TRBJ2-7, the full variable domain reads DAMVIQNPRYQVTQFGKPVTLSCSQTLNHNVMYWYQQKSSQAPKLLFHYYDKDFNNEADTPDNFQSRRPNTSFCFLDIRSPGLGDTAMYLCATSEDRGLNEQYFGPGTRLTVT.

This clone came up a few times. Distinct nucleotide sequences in the sample also encode this CDR3. This CDR3 is CASVGTGELFF. DNA for the CDR3: TGTGCCAGCGTGGGAACCGGGGAGCTGTTTTTT. The V gene is TRBV2, the J gene TRBJ2-2; D is undetermined. Trimming left V 8 bases short and J 5 bases short, with 6 bases between. Germline lookup yields CDR1 SNHLY and CDR2 FYNNEI. This CDR3 is built from 11 residues.

The V gene is TRBV9, the J gene TRBJ2-1, with D unresolved. This CDR3 is 17 amino acids long. The ends were cut back, 1 base at V and 0 bases at J, with 14 bases in the middle. CDR1 is SGDLS and CDR2 is YYNGEE in the germline V gene. The CDR3 protein is CASSVQSGLGSYNEQFF. The CDR3 region has the DNA TGTGCCAGCAGCGTACAGTCGGGCTTGGGCTCCTACAATGAGCAGTTCTTC.

CDR3 coding DNA: TGTGCCAGTAGTAAGCAGGGAGGTGCGAACACTGAAGCTTTCTTT. Encoded protein: CASSKQGGANTEAFF. V gene TRBV19 combines with J gene TRBJ1-1; perhaps TRBD1 as D (5 bases). The CDR3 totals 15 residues. Germline CDR1 LNHDA, CDR2 SQIVND (reference sequence). Trimming took off 4 bases at V and 1 base at J, with 13 bases between the two ends.

The chain uses TRBV15 and TRBJ1-2; 9 positions agree with TRBD1. CDR3 size: 14 residues. The V gene end was trimmed by 3 bases and the J gene end by 8 bases; junction bases not matched to a gene: 7. Looked up from germline, CDR1 is LNHNV and CDR2 is YYDKDF (reference sequence). The CDR3 sequence: CATSSTGTGNGYTF. As DNA, the CDR3 is TGTGCCACCAGCAGTACCGGGACAGGGAACGGCTACACCTTC.

The chain uses TRBV18 and TRBJ2-2, with 7 nucleotides matching TRBD1. This CDR3 has 18 amino acids. Germline V gene lookup returns CDR1 KGHSH and CDR2 LQKENI. V lost 1 base and J lost 6; bases outside the gene matches: 14. The CDR3 DNA sequence: TGTGCCAGCTCACCACTCTCTCCGGGGCGAGGGGGCGCCGGGGAGCTGTTTTTT. It specifies CASSPLSPGRGGAGELFF. Filled out from reference TRBV18 and TRBJ2-2, the complete variable domain reads NAGVMQNPRHLVRRRGQEARLRCSPMKGHSHVYWYRQLPEEGLKFMVYLQKENIIDESGMPKERFSAEFPKEGPSILRIQQVVRGDSAAYFCASSPLSPGRGGAGELFFGEGSRLTVL.

The chain uses TRBV6-1 and TRBJ1-2; possibly TRBD1 for D (5 bases). In germline, CDR1 is MNHNS, CDR2 SASEGT. Trimming left V 7 bases short and J 7 bases short, with 19 bases between. This CDR3 comprises 14 residues. The CDR3 DNA reads TGTGCCAGCAATGCTTTCGGGGCAGGTGGTGGCTACACCTTC. It encodes CASNAFGAGGGYTF.

The chain recombines TRBV30 with TRBJ1-5; 7 bases map to TRBD1. Germline trimming cut 4 bases from V and 7 bases from J; bases unmatched to any gene: 7. The V gene's germline CDR1 is GTSNPN and CDR2 SVGIG (reference sequence). CDR3 length: 13 amino acids. This CDR3 reads CAWTQGDGQPQHF. The CDR3 bases are TGTGCCTGGACTCAGGGGGATGGGCAGCCCCAGCATTTT.

The chain uses TRBV5-5 and TRBJ1-2; maybe TRBD1 (6 bases). Germline V CDR1 and CDR2: SGHKS, YYEKEE (reference sequence). V was pared by 4 bases and J by 1 base, with 17 bases between. The CDR3 sequence is 16 residues long. CDR3: CASSVTDRPINYGYTF. The DNA for the CDR3 is TGTGCCAGCAGCGTGACGGACAGACCAATTAACTATGGCTACACCTTC. The full variable domain, completed using reference TRBV5-5 and TRBJ1-2, is DAGVTQSPTHLIKTRGQQVTLRCSPISGHKSVSWYQQVLGQGPQFIFQYYEKEERGRGNFPDRFSARQFPNYSSELNVNALLLGDSALYLCASSVTDRPINYGYTFGSGTRLTVV.

This clone was recorded a few times. V is TRBV14 and J is TRBJ1-1, with D hard to call. V shed 0 bases and J shed 1 base, with 6 bases lying between them. Germline CDR1 SGHDN, CDR2 FVKESK. CDR3 size: 14 residues. The CDR3 reads CASSQDPRNTEAFF. DNA for the CDR3: TGTGCCAGCAGCCAAGATCCCAGGAACACTGAAGCTTTCTTT.

The V and J genes are TRBV5-1 and TRBJ1-2; D is undetermined. Germline CDR1 reads SGHRS; CDR2 reads YFSETQ. This CDR3 contains 12 residues. Trimming removed 0 bases at V and 11 bases at J, with 11 bases between. The chain's CDR3 is CASSLATERYTF. DNA for the CDR3: TGCGCCAGCAGCTTGGCCACCGAACGGTACACCTTC.